The text below deals with one TCR beta chain. Its specificity is unknown. This sample is drawn from a study of T cells in narcolepsy. Across the study: Enrolled donors included narcolepsy type 1 or type 2 patients and healthy controls. General observations from the study: Comparing one patient's CSF and blood CD4+ clonotypes highlighted HCRT- and TRIB2-specific autoreactive clonotypes. In some patient and control memory CD4+ samples, autoreactive clones were absent. Autoreactive clonotypes reportedly recurred in blood of same and different patients, not controls.

V was clipped by 5 bases and J by 4 bases; unmatched bases: 12. This CDR3 is 17 amino acids long. CDR1 is SGHTA, CDR2 FQGNSA, per germline. Repertoires were generated with immunoSEQ multiplex PCR, while TCRdb's copy carries only in-frame clones and drops some. The table lists some 13,000 clones, about 88% of them singletons. V is TRBV7-2 and J is TRBJ2-3; TRBD2 matches 10 bases. The origin of this receptor is a human donor with narcolepsy. The sequenced sample consisted of CD45RA- memory CD4+ T cells from PBMCs. In DNA form, the CDR3 reads TGTGCCAGCAGCCCCCGCGGGGGGACTAGCGCCTCAGATACGCAGTATTTT. This codes for CASSPRGGTSASDTQYF. Full variable domain (outside the CDR3, taken from reference TRBV7-2 and TRBJ2-3): GAGVSQSPSNKVTEKGKDVELRCDPISGHTALYWYRQSLGQGLEFLIYFQGNSAPDKSGLPSDRFSAERTGGSVSTLTIQRTQQEDSAVYLCASSPRGGTSASDTQYFGPGTRLTVL.